The 20 T cell receptor beta chains below were found in one sample sequenced in a study of blood T cell repertoires in COVID-19. Sequenced by immunoSEQ multiplex PCR; TCRdb stores in-frame clones only, minus some. The sample has over 200,000 clones, around nine tenths seen once. Sample: PBMCs or T cells enriched from blood (not recorded which). The source of these receptors is a woman aged 25 to 39 who had been exposed to COVID-19.

The gene calls are TRBV6-4 and TRBJ2-1; maybe TRBD2 (6 bases). V was trimmed by 8 bases and J by 10 bases, leaving 18 bases between them. The CDR3 contains 13 residues. Germline V gene lookup returns CDR1 MRHNA and CDR2 SNTAGT. CDR3 nucleotide sequence: TGTGCCAGCGTAGGGACTCCCTACTACGAGCAGTTCTTC. Residues: CASVGTPYYEQFF.

The rearrangement links TRBV19 to TRBJ2-1; 10 bases fit TRBD2. Germline values: CDR1 LNHDA, CDR2 SQIVND (reference sequence). The CDR3 covers 14 residues. V was pared by 10 bases and J by 0 bases, with 3 bases of the junction left unmatched. In nucleotides, the CDR3 is TGTGCCACAGCGGGAGGGGGCTCCTACAATGAGCAGTTCTTC. Translated: CATAGGGSYNEQFF.

The V and J genes are TRBV5-1 and TRBJ2-3; 9 positions match TRBD1. With V trimmed by 0 bases and J by 2 bases, 4 bases remained unmatched. The CDR3 totals 16 residues. CDR1 SGHRS and CDR2 YFSETQ come from the germline V gene. The DNA for the CDR3 is TGCGCCAGCAGCTTGGGACGGACAGGGGCCACAGATACGCAGTATTTT. Translation gives CASSLGRTGATDTQYF.

The chain joins TRBV7-9 to TRBJ1-1; D unresolved. CDR1 SEHNR and CDR2 FQNEAQ come from the germline V gene (reference sequence). The CDR3 length is 15 residues. Trimming left V 2 bases short and J 0 bases short, with 10 bases between. CDR3 residues: CASSLSARMNTEAFF. As DNA, the CDR3 is TGTGCCAGCAGCTTAAGTGCCAGAATGAACACTGAAGCTTTCTTT.

V usage is TRBV29-1 and J usage is TRBJ2-3; TRBD2 matches 8 bases. Per germline, CDR1 SQVTM and CDR2 ANQGSEA. Trimming took 6 bases from V and 1 from J; bases not matched to a gene: 15. This CDR3 region has 17 residues. The CDR3 nucleotides read TGCAGCGTCCTGGGTGGGCGGGAGGACTTCCGCACAGATACGCAGTATTTT. It is translated as CSVLGGREDFRTDTQYF.

This clone showed up just a few times. The CDR3 region has the DNA TGCGCCAGCAGTCATCAACCAGGGGACGGCTATGGCTACACCTTC. Protein product: CASSHQPGDGYGYTF. The rearrangement uses TRBV5-1 and TRBJ1-2; D might be TRBD1 (6 bases). The V end lost 5 bases, the J end lost 4 bases, and 18 bases lay between the germline ends. The length of the CDR3 is 15 residues. The germline CDR1 and CDR2 sequences are SGHRS and YFSETQ.

The chain carries TRBV5-1 and TRBJ1-1; perhaps TRBD1 as D (5 bases). From germline, CDR1 is SGHRS and CDR2 YFSETQ. The V and J ends lost 1 base and 4 bases respectively, with 11 bases between them. This CDR3 is 14 amino acids long. The CDR3 DNA is TGCGCCAGCAGCTTGCCAGGGCGGTTCACTGAAGCTTTCTTT. Protein: CASSLPGRFTEAFF. Drawing the rest from reference TRBV5-1 and TRBJ1-1, the complete variable domain is KAGVTQTPRYLIKTRGQQVTLSCSPISGHRSVSWYQQTPGQGLQFLFEYFSETQRNKGNFPGRFSGRQFSNSRSEMNVSTLELGDSALYLCASSLPGRFTEAFFGQGTRLTVV.

The chain links TRBV6-5 to TRBJ1-1, with D possibly being TRBD1 (5 bases). CDR3 length equals 13 residues. Trimming removed 6 bases at V and 5 bases at J, with 13 bases between. Germline V gene data show CDR1 as MNHEY and CDR2 as SVGAGI. The CDR3 nucleotides are TGTGCCAGCAGGAATCAGGGTCGAACTGAAGCTTTCTTT. As protein: CASRNQGRTEAFF.

The chain combines TRBV24-1 with TRBJ2-4; 7 bases are shared with TRBD2. V trimming: 7 bases; J trimming: 0 bases; junction bases outside the gene matches: 5. This CDR3 has 15 amino acids. The V gene's germline CDR1 is KGHDR and CDR2 SFDVKD. This chain's CDR3 is CATRGGSIAKNIQYF. Written as DNA, the CDR3 is TGTGCCACCAGGGGGGGGAGCATAGCCAAAAACATTCAGTACTTC.

V and J are TRBV7-2 and TRBJ1-1, with D perhaps TRBD1 (5 bases). CDR1 and CDR2 from the germline V gene are SGHTA and FQGNSA. Trimming left V 4 bases short and J 1 base short, with 13 bases between. The CDR3 runs 15 residues. CDR3 nucleotides: TGTGCCAGCAGCTCAAGGACAAGTAGGAACACTGAAGCTTTCTTT. It is translated as CASSSRTSRNTEAFF.

This rearrangement joins TRBV4-1 to TRBJ2-1; 13 nucleotides agree with TRBD2. The CDR3 totals 17 residues. Germline-derived CDR1 and CDR2 are MGHRA and YSYEKL. Germline trimming cut 5 bases from V and 1 base from J; bases unmatched to any gene: 5. CDR3 amino acids: CASSSRTSGGSYNEQFF. DNA for the CDR3: TGCGCCAGCAGCTCCCGGACTAGCGGGGGATCCTACAATGAGCAGTTCTTC.

The DNA of the CDR3 is TGTGCCAGTAGTATAGTCGGGACAGGAGGGAATGAAAAACTGTTTTTT. This gives the protein CASSIVGTGGNEKLFF. V gene TRBV19 combines with J gene TRBJ1-4; 8 nucleotides line up with TRBD1. V dropped 1 base and J dropped 5; count of bases not matched to a gene: 6. Germline loops: CDR1 LNHDA, CDR2 SQIVND (reference sequence). The CDR3 is made up of 16 amino acids.

The CDR3 loop reads CASSSGTGGILNTGELFF. The CDR3 DNA is TGTGCCAGCAGCTCCGGGACCGGGGGAATACTTAACACCGGGGAGCTGTTTTTT. The rearrangement links TRBV9 to TRBJ2-2; TRBD2 is a possible D gene (6 bases). Germline V lookup: CDR1 SGDLS, CDR2 YYNGEE. V was trimmed by 4 bases and J by 2 bases, leaving 21 bases between them. The CDR3 is 18 amino acids.

This clone appeared once. The chain carries TRBV6-4 and TRBJ2-3; no clear D. This CDR3 has 13 residues. Germline-derived CDR1 and CDR2 are MRHNA and SNTAGT. The V end lost 2 bases, the J end lost 1 base, and 4 bases lay between the germline ends. The CDR3 spells CASSDQGTDTQYF. The CDR3 DNA sequence: TGTGCCAGCAGTGACCAGGGCACAGATACGCAGTATTTT.

V gene TRBV3-1 (or the pseudogene TRBV3-2) combines with J gene TRBJ2-7; the D gene is possibly TRBD1 (5 bases). V gave up 4 bases and J gave up 1 base, with 14 bases separating them. This CDR3 is 15 amino acids long. The V gene's germline CDR1 is LGHDT and CDR2 YNNKEL (reference sequence). The CDR3 protein is CASSLWGAGSYEQYF. The CDR3 nucleotides are TGTGCCAGCAGCCTTTGGGGCGCTGGGTCCTACGAGCAGTACTTC.

The CDR3 bases are TGTGCCAGCAGCTTAAGACAGGGGGCGGGAGAGACCCAGTACTTC. This codes for CASSLRQGAGETQYF. The V and J genes are TRBV13 and TRBJ2-5; 10 bases match TRBD1. Looked up from germline, CDR1 is PRHDT and CDR2 is FYEKMQ (reference sequence). Unmatched junction bases numbered 4, after V lost 2 bases and J lost 4 bases. The CDR3 is made up of 15 amino acids.

This clone was recorded once. The V call is TRBV13, the J call TRBJ1-6; 7 bases are shared with TRBD1. V was pared by 3 bases and J by 6 bases, with 2 bases of the junction left unmatched. The germline V gene has CDR1 PRHDT and CDR2 FYEKMQ (reference sequence). CDR3 length equals 14 residues. CDR3 sequence reads: CASSLTGINSPLHF. The CDR3 region has the DNA TGTGCCAGCAGCTTGACAGGGATTAATTCACCCCTCCACTTT.

The J gene is TRBJ1-5, the V gene TRBV15; no firm D call. The CDR3 is made up of 17 amino acids. Germline-derived CDR1 and CDR2 are LNHNV and YYDKDF (reference sequence). V shed 1 base and J shed 4 bases, with 17 bases lying between them. The CDR3 nucleotides are TGTGCCACCAGCAGAGCGTTTCGTGGAGGAGGTAATCAGCCCCAGCATTTT. It translates to CATSRAFRGGGNQPQHF.

This sequence joins TRBV5-1 and TRBJ1-2; D is perhaps TRBD1 (5 bases). The V gene's germline CDR1 is SGHRS and CDR2 YFSETQ. CDR3 length equals 13 residues. V was cut by 0 bases and J by 7 bases, with 10 bases left in between. In DNA form, the CDR3 reads TGCGCCAGCAGCTTGGAATCAGGGTTTGGCTACACCTTC. This translates into CASSLESGFGYTF. The complete variable domain, with remaining parts taken from reference TRBV5-1 and TRBJ1-2, reads KAGVTQTPRYLIKTRGQQVTLSCSPISGHRSVSWYQQTPGQGLQFLFEYFSETQRNKGNFPGRFSGRQFSNSRSEMNVSTLELGDSALYLCASSLESGFGYTFGSGTRLTVV.

This clone has just one count. The J gene is TRBJ1-4, the V gene TRBV3-1 (or the pseudogene TRBV3-2), with D uncertain. Trimming left V 1 base short and J 8 bases short, with 14 bases between. Germline V gene sequence: CDR1 LGHDT, CDR2 YNNKEL (reference sequence). The CDR3 has 15 residues. In DNA form, the CDR3 reads TGTGCCAGCAGCCAAGGGTTACCTGGCGGCGAAAAACTGTTTTTT. Protein: CASSQGLPGGEKLFF.